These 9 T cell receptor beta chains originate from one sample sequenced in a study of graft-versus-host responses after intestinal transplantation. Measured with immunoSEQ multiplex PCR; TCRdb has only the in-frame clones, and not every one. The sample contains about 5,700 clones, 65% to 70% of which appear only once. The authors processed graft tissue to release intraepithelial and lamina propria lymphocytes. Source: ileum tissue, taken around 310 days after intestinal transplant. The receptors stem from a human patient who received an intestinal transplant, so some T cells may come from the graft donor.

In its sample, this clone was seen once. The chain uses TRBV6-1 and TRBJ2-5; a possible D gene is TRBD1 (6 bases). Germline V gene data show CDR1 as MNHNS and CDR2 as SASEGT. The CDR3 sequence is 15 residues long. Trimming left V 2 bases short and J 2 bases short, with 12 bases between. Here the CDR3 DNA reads TGTGCCAGCAGTGAATGGGTACAGGGTCAAGAGACCCAGTACTTC. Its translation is CASSEWVQGQETQYF.

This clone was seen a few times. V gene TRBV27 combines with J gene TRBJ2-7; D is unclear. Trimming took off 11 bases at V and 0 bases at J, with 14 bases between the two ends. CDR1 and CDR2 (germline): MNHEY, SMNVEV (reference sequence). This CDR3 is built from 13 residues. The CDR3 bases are TGTGCCGTCCGGTGGCGCAGCTCCTACGAGCAGTACTTC. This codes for CAVRWRSSYEQYF.

CDR3: CASSLASPPQHF. As DNA, the CDR3 is TGTGCCAGCAGCTTAGCGAGTCCGCCCCAGCATTTT. This chain uses TRBV7-2 with TRBJ1-5; no clear D. The germline gives CDR1 SGHTA, CDR2 FQGNSA. This CDR3 contains 12 residues. The V gene lost 0 bases and the J gene lost 9 bases, with 6 bases spanning the gap. Full variable domain (missing parts from reference TRBV7-2 and TRBJ1-5): GAGVSQSPSNKVTEKGKDVELRCDPISGHTALYWYRQSLGQGLEFLIYFQGNSAPDKSGLPSDRFSAERTGGSVSTLTIQRTQQEDSAVYLCASSLASPPQHFGDGTRLSIL.

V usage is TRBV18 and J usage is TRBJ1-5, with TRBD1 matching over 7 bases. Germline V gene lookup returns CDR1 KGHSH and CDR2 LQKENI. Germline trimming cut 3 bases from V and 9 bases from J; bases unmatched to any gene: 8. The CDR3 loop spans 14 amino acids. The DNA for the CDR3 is TGTGCCAGCTCACCCCGGACAGGTTCGCCGCCCCAGCATTTT. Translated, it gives CASSPRTGSPPQHF.

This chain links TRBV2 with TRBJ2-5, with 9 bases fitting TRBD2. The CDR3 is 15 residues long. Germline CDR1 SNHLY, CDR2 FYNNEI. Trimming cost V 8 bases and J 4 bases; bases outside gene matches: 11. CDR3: CASLYSNSGRETQYF. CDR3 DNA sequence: TGTGCCAGCTTATATTCCAATAGCGGGAGAGAGACCCAGTACTTC.

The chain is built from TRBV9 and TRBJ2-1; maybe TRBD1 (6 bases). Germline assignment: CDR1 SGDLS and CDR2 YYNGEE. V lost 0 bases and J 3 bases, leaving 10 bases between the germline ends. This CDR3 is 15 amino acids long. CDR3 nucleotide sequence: TGTGCCAGCAGCGTAGAACCGGACAGCTACAATGAGCAGTTCTTC. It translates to CASSVEPDSYNEQFF.

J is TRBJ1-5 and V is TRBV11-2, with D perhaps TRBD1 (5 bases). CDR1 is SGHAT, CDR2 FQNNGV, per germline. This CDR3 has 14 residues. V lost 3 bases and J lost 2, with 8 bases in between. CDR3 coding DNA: TGTGCCAGCAGCTTGGAAGGGGGCAATCAGCCCCAGCATTTT. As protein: CASSLEGGNQPQHF.

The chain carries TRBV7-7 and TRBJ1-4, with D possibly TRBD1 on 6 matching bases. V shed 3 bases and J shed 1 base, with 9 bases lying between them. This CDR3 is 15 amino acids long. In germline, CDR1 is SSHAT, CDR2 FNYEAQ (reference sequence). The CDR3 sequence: CASSLGAGTNEKLFF. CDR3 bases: TGTGCCAGCAGCTTGGGGGCGGGAACTAATGAAAAACTGTTTTTT.

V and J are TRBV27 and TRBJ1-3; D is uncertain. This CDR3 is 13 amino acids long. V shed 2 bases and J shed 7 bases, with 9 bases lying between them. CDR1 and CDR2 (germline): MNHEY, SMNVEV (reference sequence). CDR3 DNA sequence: TGTGCCAGCAGTTTAGGGCGTGGCAACACCATATATTTT. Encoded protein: CASSLGRGNTIYF.